This TCR beta chain was identified in a study of blood T cell repertoires in COVID-19. Turning to the study itself: The origin of the acute and convalescent COVID-19 samples was the United States, Italy and Spain.

This clone came up a few times. Only in-frame clones appear in the TCRdb table, and some are missing; sequencing was by immunoSEQ multiplex PCR. The sample records 130,000 to 150,000 clones, about 84% being singletons. This clonotype was sampled from a human donor in a cohort sampled during active COVID-19. What was sequenced was peripheral blood.

As DNA, the CDR3 is TGCAGCGTAATTGATGGGGCGGACACTGAAGCTTTCTTT. It translates to CSVIDGADTEAFF. The rearrangement uses TRBV29-1 and TRBJ1-1; a possible D gene is TRBD1 (5 bases). The germline gives CDR1 SQVTM, CDR2 ANQGSEA. V lost 6 bases and J lost 3, with 14 bases in between. The CDR3 has 13 amino acids.